Listed below are T cell receptor beta chains from one sample, sequenced in a study of blood T cell repertoires in COVID-19. Assay: immunoSEQ multiplex PCR; the TCRdb copy retains only in-frame clones and omits some. The profile covers around 51,000 clones, with 86% appearing a single time and less than 4.5% taken by the ten largest. Sequencing was performed on peripheral blood. All receptors come from an elderly man with active COVID-19. CDR3s include the opening cysteine and the closing phenylalanine or tryptophan. Each record gives: J gene, CDR3 length, D gene, clone size, V gene, CDR3 protein, CDR3 DNA. The D gene is left open where the match is weak. Clone size is not always given. Where it is, it says once, few, many or a class for expanded clones.

TRBJ2-2	16	.	once	TRBV5-5	CASSLGGAGTTGELFF	TGTGCCAGCAGCTTGGGCGGGGCGGGCACCACCGGGGAGCTGTTTTTT
TRBJ1-4	15	.	.	TRBV7-2	CASSTNGATNEKLFF	TGTGCCAGCAGCACCAACGGAGCAACTAATGAAAAACTGTTTTTT
TRBJ2-3	16	TRBD2	few	TRBV18	CASSPDFLAGRDTQYF	TGTGCCAGCTCACCTGATTTCCTAGCGGGTCGAGATACGCAGTATTTT
TRBJ1-1	14	.	.	TRBV5-6	CASSPAWIKREAFF	TGTGCCAGCAGCCCGGCCTGGATAAAGCGAGAAGCTTTCTTT
TRBJ2-4	11	TRBD1	.	TRBV20-1	CSARARDSIVF	TGCAGTGCTAGAGCCCGGGACAGTATTGTATTC
TRBJ2-7	17	TRBD2	few	TRBV7-3	CASSPRWASGSWYEQYF	TGTGCCAGCAGCCCCCGGTGGGCTAGCGGGAGTTGGTACGAGCAGTACTTC
TRBJ2-7	15	.	.	TRBV7-3	CASSLSADKSYEQYF	TGTGCCAGCAGCTTAAGCGCTGACAAATCCTACGAGCAGTACTTC
TRBJ1-1	16	.	once	TRBV18	CASSPRGGVRNTEAFF	TGTGCCAGCTCACCCCGGGGAGGGGTGCGCAACACTGAAGCTTTCTTT
TRBJ2-7	13	.	.	TRBV7-9	CASSLVKESEQYF	TGTGCCAGCAGCTTAGTCAAGGAGAGCGAGCAGTACTTC
TRBJ2-5	15	TRBD2	.	TRBV25-1	CASSEDGGRNETQYF	TGTGCCAGCAGTGAAGATGGCGGGAGGAATGAGACCCAGTACTTC
TRBJ2-1	14	TRBD2	.	TRBV7-2	CASSLVTSGVGQFF	TGTGCCAGCAGCTTAGTAACTAGCGGGGTGGGGCAGTTCTTC
TRBJ2-7	15	TRBD1	.	TRBV27	CASSPGDRLPSEQYF	TGTGCCAGCAGTCCCGGGGACAGACTTCCCTCTGAGCAGTACTTC
TRBJ2-5	13	.	.	TRBV7-3	CASSSEGGETQYF	TGTGCCAGCAGCTCGGAGGGAGGAGAGACCCAGTACTTC
TRBJ2-7	11	.	.	TRBV28	CASSSGTSEYF	TGTGCCAGCTCTTCAGGTACGAGTGAGTACTTC
TRBJ2-7	15	TRBD2	once	TRBV7-2	CASSLSSGNYYEQYF	TGTGCCAGCAGCTTATCTAGCGGGAATTACTACGAGCAGTACTTC
TRBJ2-7	15	TRBD1	.	TRBV5-8	CASSLGGQGSYEQYF	TGTGCCAGCAGCTTGGGGGGACAGGGTTCCTACGAGCAGTACTTC
TRBJ1-1	13	TRBD1	.	TRBV10-3	CAISRDREHEAFF	TGTGCCATCAGTCGGGACAGAGAGCATGAAGCTTTCTTT
TRBJ2-5	15	TRBD1	.	TRBV5-1	CASSLNRGLQETQYF	TGCGCCAGCAGCTTGAACAGGGGTCTTCAAGAGACCCAGTACTTC
TRBJ2-7	15	.	.	TRBV3-1/TRBV3-2	CASSQGRGRSYEQYF	TGTGCCAGCAGCCAAGGCAGGGGTCGCTCCTACGAGCAGTACTTC
TRBJ2-1	16	TRBD2	.	TRBV5-8	CATRASGSGSYNEQFF	TGTGCCACCAGGGCTAGCGGGAGCGGCTCCTACAATGAGCAGTTCTTC
TRBJ2-5	16	TRBD2	.	TRBV7-2	CASSLWASGRGETQYF	TGTGCCAGCAGCTTATGGGCTAGCGGGAGGGGGGAGACCCAGTACTTC
TRBJ2-3	14	.	.	TRBV2	CASTRQVSTDTQYF	TGTGCCAGCACCAGACAGGTTAGCACAGATACGCAGTATTTT
TRBJ2-1	12	.	.	TRBV28	CASSESGRLPFF	TGTGCCAGCAGCGAGAGTGGGAGGTTGCCGTTCTTC
TRBJ2-3	15	TRBD1	.	TRBV6-2/TRBV6-3	CASSYGRGRSDTQYF	TGTGCCAGCAGTTACGGCAGGGGGCGCTCAGATACGCAGTATTTT